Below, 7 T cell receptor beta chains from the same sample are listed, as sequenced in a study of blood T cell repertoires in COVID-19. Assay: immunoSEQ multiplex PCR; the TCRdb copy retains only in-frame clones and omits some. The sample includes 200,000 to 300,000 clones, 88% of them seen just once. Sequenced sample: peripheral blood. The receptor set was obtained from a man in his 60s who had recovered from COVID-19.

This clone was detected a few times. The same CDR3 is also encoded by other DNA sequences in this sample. The CDR3 nucleotides are TGTGCCAGCAGTCCTCCGGGGAACACTGAAGCTTTCTTT. It yields the protein CASSPPGNTEAFF. The chain combines TRBV12-3 or TRBV12-4 with TRBJ1-1; the D is unclear. V was pared by 5 bases and J by 1 base, with 8 bases between. The CDR3 contains 13 residues.

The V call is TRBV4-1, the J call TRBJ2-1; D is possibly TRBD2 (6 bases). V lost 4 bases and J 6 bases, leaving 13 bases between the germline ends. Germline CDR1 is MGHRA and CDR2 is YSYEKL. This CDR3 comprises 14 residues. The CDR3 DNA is TGCGCCAGCAGCCTCCAAATGACTAGCAATGAGCAGTTCTTC. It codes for CASSLQMTSNEQFF.

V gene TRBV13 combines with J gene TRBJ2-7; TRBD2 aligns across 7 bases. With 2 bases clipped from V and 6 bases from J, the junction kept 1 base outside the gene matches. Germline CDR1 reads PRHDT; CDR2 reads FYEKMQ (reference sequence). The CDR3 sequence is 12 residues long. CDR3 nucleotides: TGTGCCAGCAGCTTATCGGGGGGCGAGCAGTACTTC. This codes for CASSLSGGEQYF.

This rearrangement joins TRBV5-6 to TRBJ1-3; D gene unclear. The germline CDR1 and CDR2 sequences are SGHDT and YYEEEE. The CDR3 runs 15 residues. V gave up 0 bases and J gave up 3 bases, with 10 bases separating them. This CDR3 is CASSLDTGGGNTIYF. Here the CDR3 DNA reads TGTGCCAGCAGCTTGGATACGGGTGGTGGAAACACCATATATTTT.

The CDR3 is CASSLSGEDGYTF. As DNA, the CDR3 is TGTGCCAGCAGTTTATCGGGGGAGGATGGCTACACCTTC. V is TRBV27 and J is TRBJ1-2, with TRBD1 as a possible D gene (5 bases). Trimming cost V 0 bases and J 6 bases, with 8 bases left between them. Germline V CDR1 and CDR2: MNHEY, SMNVEV (reference sequence). The CDR3 totals 13 residues.

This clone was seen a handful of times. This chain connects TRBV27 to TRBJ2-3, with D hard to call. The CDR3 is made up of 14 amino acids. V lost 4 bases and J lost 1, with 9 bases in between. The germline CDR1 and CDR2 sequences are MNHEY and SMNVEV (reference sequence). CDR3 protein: CASSYARGTDTQYF. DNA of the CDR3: TGTGCCAGCAGTTACGCTAGAGGCACAGATACGCAGTATTTT.

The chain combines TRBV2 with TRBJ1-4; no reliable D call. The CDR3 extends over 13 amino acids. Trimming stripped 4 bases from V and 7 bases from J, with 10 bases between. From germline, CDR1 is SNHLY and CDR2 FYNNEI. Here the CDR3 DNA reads TGTGCCAGCAGTGTAAAGCTCGGTGAAAAACTGTTTTTT. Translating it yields CASSVKLGEKLFF.